What follows is one T cell receptor (beta chain) and its context. Trimming cost V 6 bases and J 5 bases; bases outside gene matches: 3. The CDR3 has 13 residues. Per the germline V gene, CDR1 is SNHLY and CDR2 is FYNNEI. TCRdb's copy holds only in-frame clones and misses some; the assay was immunoSEQ multiplex PCR. The sample includes roughly 40,000 clones, approximately 94% seen only once; the top ten take 1% to 1.5%. The data derive from a study of T cell changes during pregnancy in multiple sclerosis. The source was peripheral blood, collected before pregnancy. This TCR was sampled from a female donor with multiple sclerosis, enrolled in a pregnancy study. This chain connects TRBV2 to TRBJ2-5; 10 bases line up with TRBD2. Here the CDR3 reads CASSRLAGETQYF. CDR3 bases: TGTGCCAGCAGCAGACTAGCGGGCGAGACCCAGTACTTC.